This passage covers 31 T cell receptor beta chains from one sample sequenced in a study of blood T cell repertoires in COVID-19. Repertoires were generated with immunoSEQ multiplex PCR, while TCRdb's copy carries only in-frame clones and drops some. The profile shows just over 150,000 clones, about 92% of them singletons. The sequenced sample was peripheral blood. These receptors were obtained from a man aged 30-40 years with COVID-19, enrolled during active disease.

The chain recombines TRBV21-1 with TRBJ1-5; the D segment call TRBD1 is taken from the table without a DNA check. TRBV21-1 is termed a pseudogene. This CDR3 has 18 amino acids. CDR3 loop: CASSKGTGIGYSNQPQHF. The CDR3 DNA reads TGTGCCAGCAGCAAAGGGACAGGGATCGGTTATAGCAATCAGCCCCAGCATTTT.

This rearrangement joins TRBV19 to TRBJ2-7; perhaps TRBD2 as D (5 bases). In germline, CDR1 is LNHDA, CDR2 SQIVND (reference sequence). The CDR3 is 13 amino acids. V was pared by 4 bases and J by 0 bases, with 7 bases between. The CDR3 coding sequence is TGTGCCAGTAGTAGGGAGATCTCCTACGAGCAGTACTTC. This codes for CASSREISYEQYF.

The V and J genes are TRBV5-6 and TRBJ2-7; D remains ambiguous. Trimming shortened V by 0 bases and J by 4 bases, and 11 bases separated the two germline ends. CDR3 length equals 14 residues. Germline CDR1 is SGHDT and CDR2 is YYEEEE. DNA of the CDR3: TGTGCCAGCAGCTTGGCCCGCGCAATTTACGAGCAGTACTTC. Protein product: CASSLARAIYEQYF.

The rearrangement uses TRBV12-3 or TRBV12-4 and TRBJ1-5, with D tentatively TRBD1 (5 bases). The CDR3 has 12 amino acids. Trimming took 4 bases from V and 7 from J, leaving 8 bases between them. The CDR3 DNA reads TGTGCCAGCAGTTACGACAGCCAGCCCCAGCATTTT. It specifies CASSYDSQPQHF.

The chain combines TRBV18 with TRBJ1-5, with D maybe TRBD1 (5 bases). CDR3 length equals 16 residues. Germline V gene lookup returns CDR1 KGHSH and CDR2 LQKENI. V was cut by 3 bases and J by 1 base, with 13 bases left in between. In DNA form, the CDR3 reads TGTGCCAGCTCACCGCCCGCGGGGCTAAGCAATCAGCCCCAGCATTTT. Translated: CASSPPAGLSNQPQHF.

V and J are TRBV9 and TRBJ1-1; D is unresolved. Germline CDR1 reads SGDLS; CDR2 reads YYNGEE. The V gene lost 3 bases and the J gene lost 7 bases, with 13 bases spanning the gap. The CDR3 consists of 13 residues. CDR3 residues: CASSGAGQNEAFF. The CDR3 DNA reads as TGTGCCAGCAGCGGTGCGGGCCAGAATGAAGCTTTCTTT.

The chain carries TRBV28 and TRBJ2-5; 9 nucleotides agree with TRBD1. Trimming took 5 bases from V and 5 from J; bases not matched to a gene: 6. Germline V gene lookup returns CDR1 MDHEN and CDR2 SYDVKM. The CDR3 consists of 14 residues. The CDR3 region has the DNA TGTGCCAGCAGTCCAGGGACAGGGATGGAGACCCAGTACTTC. Residues: CASSPGTGMETQYF.

In this sample, this clone turned up once. This chain connects TRBV7-3 to TRBJ1-1; tentative D call: TRBD1 (5 bases). There are 14 residues in the CDR3. CDR1 and CDR2 (germline): SGHTA, FQGTGA. V was shortened by 3 bases and J by 4 bases, with 12 bases between the two germline ends. The CDR3 coding sequence is TGTGCCAGCAGCTTTGGGCGCGGGGGCACTGAAGCTTTCTTT. The encoded protein is CASSFGRGGTEAFF.

The CDR3: CASSTAKVRDRDGGNSYEQYF. The CDR3 bases are TGTGCCAGTAGTACTGCAAAAGTCCGGGACAGGGACGGCGGAAACTCCTACGAGCAGTACTTC. J is TRBJ2-7 and V is TRBV19, with TRBD1 matching 9 bases. With V trimmed by 4 bases and J by 0 bases, 22 bases remained unmatched. The CDR3 runs to 21 residues. CDR1 LNHDA and CDR2 SQIVND come from the germline V gene (reference sequence).

The chain uses TRBV7-2 and TRBJ2-3; D is perhaps TRBD2 (5 bases). Trimming cost V 5 bases and J 0 bases, with 12 bases left between them. This CDR3 is built from 15 residues. Germline-derived CDR1 and CDR2 are SGHTA and FQGNSA. CDR3 DNA sequence: TGTGCCAGCAGCCCGAACCGAGGGAGCACAGATACGCAGTATTTT. Its protein is CASSPNRGSTDTQYF. Filled out from reference TRBV7-2 and TRBJ2-3, the complete variable domain reads GAGVSQSPSNKVTEKGKDVELRCDPISGHTALYWYRQSLGQGLEFLIYFQGNSAPDKSGLPSDRFSAERTGGSVSTLTIQRTQQEDSAVYLCASSPNRGSTDTQYFGPGTRLTVL.

In its sample, this clone was seen a few times. The chain links TRBV19 to TRBJ2-2; TRBD1 aligns across 10 bases. The CDR3 is 16 residues long. J gave up 3 bases and V 5 bases, and 6 bases lay outside the gene matches. Germline V gene data show CDR1 as LNHDA and CDR2 as SQIVND (reference sequence). In nucleotides, the CDR3 is TGTGCCAGTAGTGTTTTAGGGACAGGGGACACCGGGGAGCTGTTTTTT. Translation gives CASSVLGTGDTGELFF.

The V call is TRBV19, the J call TRBJ2-7; the D gene is possibly TRBD1 (6 bases). The V end lost 7 bases, the J end lost 3 bases, and 16 bases lay between the germline ends. CDR3 size: 14 residues. Per the germline V gene, CDR1 is LNHDA and CDR2 is SQIVND (reference sequence). For the CDR3, the DNA is TGTGCCAGTAAGAGGAGCAGGGGTTTCTACGAGCAGTACTTC. Protein product: CASKRSRGFYEQYF.

This chain connects TRBV18 to TRBJ1-5; TRBD1 matches 8 bases. J was trimmed by 3 bases and V by 4 bases; bases with no gene match: 5. CDR3 length: 15 amino acids. CDR1 is KGHSH and CDR2 is LQKENI in the germline V gene. CDR3 loop: CASSLETGANQPQHF. The CDR3 DNA is TGTGCCAGCTCACTGGAGACAGGGGCCAATCAGCCCCAGCATTTT. The whole variable domain, filled in from reference TRBV18 and TRBJ1-5, reads NAGVMQNPRHLVRRRGQEARLRCSPMKGHSHVYWYRQLPEEGLKFMVYLQKENIIDESGMPKERFSAEFPKEGPSILRIQQVVRGDSAAYFCASSLETGANQPQHFGDGTRLSIL.

The genes are TRBV9 and TRBJ1-4, with D perhaps TRBD1 (6 bases). This CDR3 region has 15 residues. Trimming pared 0 bases from V and 5 bases from J, leaving 11 bases between. Per the germline V gene, CDR1 is SGDLS and CDR2 is YYNGEE. CDR3: CASSVAGRGNEKLFF. In DNA form, the CDR3 reads TGTGCCAGCAGCGTAGCAGGGAGGGGGAATGAAAAACTGTTTTTT.

The V call is TRBV30, the J call TRBJ2-1; possible D gene TRBD2, 6 bases. V was shortened by 5 bases and J by 3 bases, with 14 bases between the two germline ends. The CDR3 has 14 amino acids. Germline CDR1 is GTSNPN and CDR2 is SVGIG (reference sequence). CDR3 coding DNA: TGTGCCTGGGGACAAAGCGGGTACTACAATGAGCAGTTCTTC. Translation gives CAWGQSGYYNEQFF. Variable domain in full (rest from reference TRBV30 and TRBJ2-1): SQTIHQWPATLVQPVGSPLSLECTVEGTSNPNLYWYRQAAGRGLQLLFYSVGIGQISSEVPQNLSASRPQDRQFILSSKKLLLSDSGFYLCAWGQSGYYNEQFFGPGTRLTVL.

The chain combines TRBV5-5 with TRBJ2-2, with 7 bases fitting TRBD1. Per germline, CDR1 SGHKS and CDR2 YYEKEE (reference sequence). The CDR3 runs to 15 residues. Trimming took 0 bases from V and 4 from J; bases not matched to a gene: 3. The CDR3 sequence: CASSLGAGGTGELFF. CDR3 sequence (DNA): TGTGCCAGCAGCTTGGGGGCAGGGGGCACCGGGGAGCTGTTTTTT.

The CDR3 region is CASSGPGLAGVSEYNEQFF. DNA for the CDR3: TGTGCCAGCAGCGGACCGGGACTAGCGGGAGTCTCAGAGTACAATGAGCAGTTCTTC. The rearrangement links TRBV9 to TRBJ2-1, with 14 bases that match TRBD2. The CDR3 is 19 residues long. V lost 3 bases and J lost 4; bases outside the gene matches: 12. CDR1 and CDR2 (germline): SGDLS, YYNGEE.

The chain has TRBV24-1 and TRBJ2-7; a weak D match, TRBD1 (5 bases). The CDR3 loop spans 15 amino acids. Deletions cut 3 bases from V and 6 bases from J, with 17 bases between. Germline CDR1 reads KGHDR; CDR2 reads SFDVKD. CDR3 sequence (DNA): TGTGCCACCAGTGATACCGCTAGGGGAACGGGCGAGCAGTACTTC. Translation: CATSDTARGTGEQYF.

CDR3 DNA sequence: TGTGCCAGCCGGCTAGGGGGAAACACCGGGGAGCTGTTTTTT. Translation gives CASRLGGNTGELFF. The chain uses TRBV7-2 and TRBJ2-2, with D possibly TRBD1 on 6 matching bases. V dropped 8 bases and J dropped 2 bases, with 12 bases sitting between them. CDR1 is SGHTA, CDR2 FQGNSA, per germline. The CDR3 contains 14 residues.

Here the CDR3 reads CASIPSEFYQPQHF. CDR3 in DNA: TGTGCCAGCATCCCGAGTGAGTTCTATCAGCCCCAGCATTTT. V usage is TRBV6-2 or TRBV6-3 and J usage is TRBJ1-5; D is unclear. The CDR3 covers 14 residues. From germline, CDR1 is MNHEY and CDR2 SVGEGT. V lost 7 bases and J lost 5, with 15 bases in between.

The CDR3 coding sequence is TGTGCCAGCAGCGCCCGGGACAGGGTGGAGACCCAGTACTTC. Its protein is CASSARDRVETQYF. The chain combines TRBV7-9 with TRBJ2-5; 9 bases are a match to TRBD1. The germline CDR1 and CDR2 sequences are SEHNR and FQNEAQ (reference sequence). V shed 5 bases and J 5 bases; nucleotides not matched to a gene: 6. CDR3 length: 14 amino acids.

This sequence joins TRBV7-6 and TRBJ1-3; D call uncertain. The length of the CDR3 is 13 residues. The V end was cut by 1 base, the J end by 4 bases, with 5 bases between. Germline lookup yields CDR1 SGHVS and CDR2 FNYEAQ. DNA of the CDR3: TGTGCCAGCAGCTTAGGGCCCGGAAACACCATATATTTT. Residues: CASSLGPGNTIYF.

The chain recombines TRBV4-1 with TRBJ2-1; 7 nucleotides match TRBD1. The junction had 3 bases not matched to a gene; V was cut back by 4 bases and J by 9 bases. Germline V gives CDR1 MGHRA, CDR2 YSYEKL. The CDR3 has 12 residues. Written as DNA, the CDR3 is TGCGCCAGCAGCCCCCCAGGGGGTGAGCAGTTCTTC. Amino acid sequence: CASSPPGGEQFF.

As DNA, the CDR3 is TGTGCCAGCAGTATCGGATATCGGGATGAGCAGTTCTTC. Protein: CASSIGYRDEQFF. The chain links TRBV28 to TRBJ2-1; no reliable D call. Trimming removed 5 bases from V and 8 bases from J, with 13 bases in between. The CDR3 is made up of 13 amino acids. Germline lookup yields CDR1 MDHEN and CDR2 SYDVKM.

The rearrangement uses TRBV11-3 and TRBJ2-7; 7 positions agree with TRBD1. Germline V gene lookup returns CDR1 SGHNT and CDR2 YENEEA. The CDR3 extends over 14 amino acids. V shed 2 bases, J shed 2 bases, and the junction held 3 bases outside the gene matches. CDR3 nucleotide sequence: TGTGCCAGCAGCTTACGGGACAGACCCTACGAGCAGTACTTC. Translated, it gives CASSLRDRPYEQYF.

The chain joins TRBV6-2 or TRBV6-3 to TRBJ2-5; D remains unclear. Deletions cut 2 bases from V and 2 bases from J, with 12 bases between. Germline V gene sequence: CDR1 MNHEY, CDR2 SVGEGT. The CDR3 is 15 amino acids. The CDR3 is CASSYGGAKQETQYF. The CDR3 coding sequence is TGTGCCAGCAGTTACGGTGGAGCGAAACAAGAGACCCAGTACTTC.

V gene TRBV7-7 combines with J gene TRBJ1-6, with D possibly being TRBD1 (5 bases). This CDR3 contains 15 residues. Trimming shortened V by 8 bases and J by 6 bases, and 17 bases separated the two germline ends. The germline V gene encodes CDR1 SSHAT and CDR2 FNYEAQ (reference sequence). The CDR3 DNA reads as TGTGCCAGCGGGGCCACCATGGCGGCTAATTCACCCCTCCACTTT. It encodes CASGATMAANSPLHF.

The gene calls are TRBV29-1 and TRBJ1-1; 7 bases line up with TRBD1. V dropped 3 bases and J dropped 11; count of bases not matched to a gene: 6. This CDR3 spans 11 amino acids. The germline CDR1 and CDR2 sequences are SQVTM and ANQGSEA. Written as DNA, the CDR3 is TGCAGCGTTGACCTCAGGGGGTATGCTTTCTTT. Protein product: CSVDLRGYAFF.

The V gene is TRBV23-1, the J gene TRBJ2-3; TRBD1 might be the D (6 bases). TRBV23-1 is known as an ORF, though its function is uncertain. V was trimmed by 2 bases and J by 1 base, leaving 16 bases between them. The length of the CDR3 is 17 residues. CDR3: CASSQADSPHGTDTQYF. The DNA for the CDR3 is TGCGCCAGCAGTCAAGCGGACAGTCCCCACGGCACAGATACGCAGTATTTT.

The gene calls are TRBV6-5 and TRBJ1-2, with D possibly TRBD1 on 5 matching bases. Per the germline V gene, CDR1 is MNHEY and CDR2 is SVGAGI. This CDR3 is 13 amino acids long. V was pared by 3 bases and J by 7 bases, with 12 bases between. The CDR3 spells CASSYVLGGGYTF. The DNA of the CDR3 is TGTGCCAGCAGTTATGTGCTCGGGGGTGGCTACACCTTC.

The J gene is TRBJ1-3, the V gene TRBV19; D is unclear. V was trimmed by 8 bases and J by 1 base, leaving 9 bases between them. The CDR3 loop spans 13 amino acids. CDR1 LNHDA and CDR2 SQIVND come from the germline V gene (reference sequence). The CDR3: CASADFSGNTIYF. The CDR3 coding sequence is TGTGCCAGTGCGGATTTTTCTGGAAACACCATATATTTT. Drawing the rest from reference TRBV19 and TRBJ1-3, the complete variable domain is DGGITQSPKYLFRKEGQNVTLSCEQNLNHDAMYWYRQDPGQGLRLIYYSQIVNDFQKGDIAEGYSVSREKKESFPLTVTSAQKNPTAFYLCASADFSGNTIYFGEGSWLTVV.